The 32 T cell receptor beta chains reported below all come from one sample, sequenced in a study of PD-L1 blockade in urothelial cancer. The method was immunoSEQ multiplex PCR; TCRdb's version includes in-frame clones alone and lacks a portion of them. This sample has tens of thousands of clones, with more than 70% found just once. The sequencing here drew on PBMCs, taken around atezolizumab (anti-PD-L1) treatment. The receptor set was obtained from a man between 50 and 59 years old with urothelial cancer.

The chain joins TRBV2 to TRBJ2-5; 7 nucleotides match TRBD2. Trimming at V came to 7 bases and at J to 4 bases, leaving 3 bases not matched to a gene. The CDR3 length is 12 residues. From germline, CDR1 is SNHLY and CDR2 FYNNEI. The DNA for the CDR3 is TGTGCCAGCATATTAGCGGGAGAGACCCAGTACTTC. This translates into CASILAGETQYF.

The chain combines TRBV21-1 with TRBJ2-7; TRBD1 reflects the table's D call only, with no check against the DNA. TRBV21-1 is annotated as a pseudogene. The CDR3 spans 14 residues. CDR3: CASRSRDRAYEQYF. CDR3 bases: TGTGCCAGCCGCTCCCGGGACAGGGCCTACGAGCAGTACTTC.

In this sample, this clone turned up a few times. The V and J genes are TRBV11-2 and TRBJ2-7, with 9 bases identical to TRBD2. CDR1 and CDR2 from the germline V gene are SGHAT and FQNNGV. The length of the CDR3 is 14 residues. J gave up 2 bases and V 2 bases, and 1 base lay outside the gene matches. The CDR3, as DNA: TGTGCCAGCAGCTTACTAGCGGGGCCCTACGAGCAGTACTTC. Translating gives CASSLLAGPYEQYF.

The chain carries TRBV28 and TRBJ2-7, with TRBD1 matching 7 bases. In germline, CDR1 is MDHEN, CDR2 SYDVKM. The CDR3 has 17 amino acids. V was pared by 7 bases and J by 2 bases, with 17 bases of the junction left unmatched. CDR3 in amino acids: CASKKGAGTAVPYEQYF. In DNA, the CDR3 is TGTGCCAGCAAGAAAGGAGCCGGGACAGCCGTGCCCTACGAGCAGTACTTC.

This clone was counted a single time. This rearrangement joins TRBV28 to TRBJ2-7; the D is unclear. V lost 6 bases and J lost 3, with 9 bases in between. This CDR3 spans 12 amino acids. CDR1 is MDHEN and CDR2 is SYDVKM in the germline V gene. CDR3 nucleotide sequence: TGTGCCAGCAGACTGAACCACTACGAGCAGTACTTC. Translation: CASRLNHYEQYF.

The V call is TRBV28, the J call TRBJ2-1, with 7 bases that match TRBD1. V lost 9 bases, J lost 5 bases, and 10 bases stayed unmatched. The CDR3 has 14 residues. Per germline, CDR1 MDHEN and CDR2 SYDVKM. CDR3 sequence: CASYDRAMDNEQFF. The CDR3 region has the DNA TGTGCCAGTTATGACAGGGCTATGGACAATGAGCAGTTCTTC.

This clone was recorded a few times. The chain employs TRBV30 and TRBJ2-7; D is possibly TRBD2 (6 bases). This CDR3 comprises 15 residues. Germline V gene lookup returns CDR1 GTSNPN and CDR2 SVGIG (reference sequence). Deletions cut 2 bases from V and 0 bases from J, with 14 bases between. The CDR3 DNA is TGTGCCTGGAGTCGAAAGCGGGCCAGCTCCTACGAGCAGTACTTC. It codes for CAWSRKRASSYEQYF.

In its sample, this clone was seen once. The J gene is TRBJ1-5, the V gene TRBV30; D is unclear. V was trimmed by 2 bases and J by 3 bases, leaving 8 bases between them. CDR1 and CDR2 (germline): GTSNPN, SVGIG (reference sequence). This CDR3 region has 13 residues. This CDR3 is CAWSRRVNQPQHF. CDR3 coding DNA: TGTGCCTGGAGTCGGAGAGTCAATCAGCCCCAGCATTTT. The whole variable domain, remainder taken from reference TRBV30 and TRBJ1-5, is SQTIHQWPATLVQPVGSPLSLECTVEGTSNPNLYWYRQAAGRGLQLLFYSVGIGQISSEVPQNLSASRPQDRQFILSSKKLLLSDSGFYLCAWSRRVNQPQHFGDGTRLSIL.

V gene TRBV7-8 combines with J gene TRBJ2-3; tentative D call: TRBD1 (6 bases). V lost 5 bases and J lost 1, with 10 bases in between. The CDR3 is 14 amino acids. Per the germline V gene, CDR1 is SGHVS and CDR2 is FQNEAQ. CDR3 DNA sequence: TGTGCCAGCAGCCGGGACATAGGCACAGATACGCAGTATTTT. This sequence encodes CASSRDIGTDTQYF.

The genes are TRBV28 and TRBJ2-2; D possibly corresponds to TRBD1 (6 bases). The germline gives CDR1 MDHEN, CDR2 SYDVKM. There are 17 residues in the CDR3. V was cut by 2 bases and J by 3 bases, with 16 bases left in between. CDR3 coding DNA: TGTGCCAGCAGTTTAAGCCCAGGGGTGGCGGACACCGGGGAGCTGTTTTTT. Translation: CASSLSPGVADTGELFF.

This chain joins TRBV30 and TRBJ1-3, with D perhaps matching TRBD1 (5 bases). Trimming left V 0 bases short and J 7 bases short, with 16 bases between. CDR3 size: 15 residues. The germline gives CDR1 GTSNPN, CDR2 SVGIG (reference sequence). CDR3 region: CAWSVLTGGRNTIYF. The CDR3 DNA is TGTGCCTGGAGTGTACTTACAGGCGGCAGGAACACCATATATTTT.

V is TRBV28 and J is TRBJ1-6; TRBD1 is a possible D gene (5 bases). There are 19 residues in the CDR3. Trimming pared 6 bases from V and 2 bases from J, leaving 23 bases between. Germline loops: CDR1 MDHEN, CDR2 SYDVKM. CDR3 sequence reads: CASSPLRPLEGPYNSPLHF. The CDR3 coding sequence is TGTGCCAGCAGCCCTCTGCGGCCGTTGGAGGGGCCCTATAATTCACCCCTCCACTTT. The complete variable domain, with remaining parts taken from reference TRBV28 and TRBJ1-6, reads DVKVTQSSRYLVKRTGEKVFLECVQDMDHENMFWYRQDPGLGLRLIYFSYDVKMKEKGDIPEGYSVSREKKERFSLILESASTNQTSMYLCASSPLRPLEGPYNSPLHFGNGTRLTVT.

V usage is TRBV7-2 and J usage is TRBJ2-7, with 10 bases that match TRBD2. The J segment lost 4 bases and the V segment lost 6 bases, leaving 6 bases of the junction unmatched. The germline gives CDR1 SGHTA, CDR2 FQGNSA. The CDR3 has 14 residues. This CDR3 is CASSPGTSEYEQYF. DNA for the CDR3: TGTGCCAGCAGTCCGGGGACTAGCGAGTACGAGCAGTACTTC.

The CDR3 spells CAGHGQSNSPLHF. In DNA form, the CDR3 reads TGTGCCGGACACGGACAAAGCAATTCACCCCTCCACTTT. The chain employs TRBV30 and TRBJ1-6; possibly TRBD1 for D (5 bases). The CDR3 is 13 residues long. V was cut by 8 bases and J by 7 bases, with 15 bases left in between. Germline V gene sequence: CDR1 GTSNPN, CDR2 SVGIG (reference sequence).

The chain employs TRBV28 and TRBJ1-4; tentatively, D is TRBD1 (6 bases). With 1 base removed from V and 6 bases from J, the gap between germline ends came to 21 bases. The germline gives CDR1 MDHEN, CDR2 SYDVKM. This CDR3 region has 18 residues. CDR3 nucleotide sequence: TGTGCCAGCAGTTTATCAGGGAGCCCAAGGGGGGGAGATGAAAAACTGTTTTTT. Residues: CASSLSGSPRGGDEKLFF.

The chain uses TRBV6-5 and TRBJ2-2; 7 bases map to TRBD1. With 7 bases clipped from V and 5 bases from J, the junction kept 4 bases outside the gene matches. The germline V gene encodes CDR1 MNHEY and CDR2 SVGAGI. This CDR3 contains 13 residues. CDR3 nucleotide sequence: TGTGCCAGCAAAAAGGGGGCGACCGGGGAGCTGTTTTTT. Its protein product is CASKKGATGELFF.

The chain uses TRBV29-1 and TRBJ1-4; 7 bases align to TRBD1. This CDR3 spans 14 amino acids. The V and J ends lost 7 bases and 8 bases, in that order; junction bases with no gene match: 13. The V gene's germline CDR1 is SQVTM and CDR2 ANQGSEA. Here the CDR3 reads CSAVFWDSKEKLFF. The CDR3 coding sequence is TGCAGCGCTGTGTTTTGGGACAGTAAGGAAAAACTGTTTTTT. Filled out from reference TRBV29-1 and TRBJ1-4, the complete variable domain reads SAVISQKPSRDICQRGTSLTIQCQVDSQVTMMFWYRQQPGQSLTLIATANQGSEATYESGFVIDKFPISRPNLTFSTLTVSNMSPEDSSIYLCSAVFWDSKEKLFFGSGTQLSVL.

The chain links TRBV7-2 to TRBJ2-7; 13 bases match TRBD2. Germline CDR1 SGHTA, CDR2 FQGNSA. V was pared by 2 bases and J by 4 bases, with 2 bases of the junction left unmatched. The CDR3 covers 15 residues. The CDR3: CASSLRTSGSYEQYF. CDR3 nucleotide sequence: TGTGCCAGCAGCTTAAGGACTAGCGGGAGTTACGAGCAGTACTTC. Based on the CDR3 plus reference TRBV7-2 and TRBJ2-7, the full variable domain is GAGVSQSPSNKVTEKGKDVELRCDPISGHTALYWYRQSLGQGLEFLIYFQGNSAPDKSGLPSDRFSAERTGGSVSTLTIQRTQQEDSAVYLCASSLRTSGSYEQYFGPGTRLTVT.

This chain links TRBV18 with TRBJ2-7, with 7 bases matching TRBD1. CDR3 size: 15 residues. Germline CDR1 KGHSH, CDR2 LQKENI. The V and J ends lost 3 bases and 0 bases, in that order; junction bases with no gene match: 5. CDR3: CASSPLQGTSYEQYF. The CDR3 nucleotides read TGTGCCAGCTCACCCTTACAGGGGACCTCCTACGAGCAGTACTTC. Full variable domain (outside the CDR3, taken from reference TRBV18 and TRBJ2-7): NAGVMQNPRHLVRRRGQEARLRCSPMKGHSHVYWYRQLPEEGLKFMVYLQKENIIDESGMPKERFSAEFPKEGPSILRIQQVVRGDSAAYFCASSPLQGTSYEQYFGPGTRLTVT.

The DNA of the CDR3 is TGTGCCAGCAGCGGCACGACTAGCGGGCCCTCCTACGAGCAGTACTTC. Amino acids: CASSGTTSGPSYEQYF. The rearrangement links TRBV11-2 to TRBJ2-7; TRBD2 agrees at 10 bases. V gave up 5 bases and J gave up 0 bases; unmatched junction bases: 7. Per germline, CDR1 SGHAT and CDR2 FQNNGV. The CDR3 is 16 amino acids.

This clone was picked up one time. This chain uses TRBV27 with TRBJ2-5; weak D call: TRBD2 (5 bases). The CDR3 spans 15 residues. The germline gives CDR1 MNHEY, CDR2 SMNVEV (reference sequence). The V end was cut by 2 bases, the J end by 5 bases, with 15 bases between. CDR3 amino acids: CASSLGRGFGETQYF. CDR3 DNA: TGTGCCAGCAGTTTAGGGAGAGGCTTCGGGGAGACCCAGTACTTC.

CDR3 residues: CSVGVPGRYEQYF. The CDR3 nucleotides read TGCAGCGTTGGTGTGCCAGGGAGGTACGAGCAGTACTTC. The V and J genes are TRBV29-1 and TRBJ2-7; D is possibly TRBD2 (6 bases). The V end lost 4 bases, the J end lost 4 bases, and 14 bases lay between the germline ends. Per the germline V gene, CDR1 is SQVTM and CDR2 is ANQGSEA. The CDR3 length is 13 residues.

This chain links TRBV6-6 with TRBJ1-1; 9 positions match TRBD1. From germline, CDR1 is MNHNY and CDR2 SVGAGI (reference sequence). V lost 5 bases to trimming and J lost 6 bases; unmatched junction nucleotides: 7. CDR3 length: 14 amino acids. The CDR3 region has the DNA TGTGCCAGCAGTCCCGGGCGACAGGGGGCTGAAGCTTTCTTT. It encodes CASSPGRQGAEAFF.

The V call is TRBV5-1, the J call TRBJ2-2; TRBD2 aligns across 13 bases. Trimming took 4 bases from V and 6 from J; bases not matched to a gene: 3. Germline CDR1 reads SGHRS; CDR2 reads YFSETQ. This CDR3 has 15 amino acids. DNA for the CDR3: TGCGCCAGCAGCAGGACTAGCGGGAGTTCCGGGGAGCTGTTTTTT. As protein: CASSRTSGSSGELFF.

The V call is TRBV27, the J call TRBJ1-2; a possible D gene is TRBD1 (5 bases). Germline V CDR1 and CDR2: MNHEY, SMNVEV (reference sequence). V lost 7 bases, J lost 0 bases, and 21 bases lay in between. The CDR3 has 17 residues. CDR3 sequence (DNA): TGTGCCAGCAAACCCTCGATTTCGACAGAACCTAACTATGGCTACACCTTC. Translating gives CASKPSISTEPNYGYTF.

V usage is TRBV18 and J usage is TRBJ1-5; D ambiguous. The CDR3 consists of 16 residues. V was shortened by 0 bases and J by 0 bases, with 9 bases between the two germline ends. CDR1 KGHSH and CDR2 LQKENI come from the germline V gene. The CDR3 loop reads CASSPPLALSNQPQHF. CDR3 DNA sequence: TGTGCCAGCTCACCACCGCTAGCCCTTAGCAATCAGCCCCAGCATTTT.

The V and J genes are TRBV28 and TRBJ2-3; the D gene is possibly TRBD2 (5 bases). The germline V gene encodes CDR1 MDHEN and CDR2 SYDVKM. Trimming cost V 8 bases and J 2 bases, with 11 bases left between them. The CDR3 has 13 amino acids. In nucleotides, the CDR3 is TGTGCCAGCCACAATAGCGCCACAGATACGCAGTATTTT. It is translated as CASHNSATDTQYF.

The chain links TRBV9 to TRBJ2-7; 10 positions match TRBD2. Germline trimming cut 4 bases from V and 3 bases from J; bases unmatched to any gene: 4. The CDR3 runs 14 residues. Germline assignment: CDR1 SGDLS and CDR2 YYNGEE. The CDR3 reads CASSPRTSGYEQYF. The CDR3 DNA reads TGTGCCAGCAGCCCGCGGACTAGCGGCTACGAGCAGTACTTC.

CDR3 region: CASSKGGTDEQFF. For the CDR3, the DNA is TGTGCCAGCAGTAAAGGGGGGACAGATGAGCAGTTCTTC. The chain is built from TRBV6-1 and TRBJ2-1; perhaps TRBD1 as D (7 bases). Germline CDR1 MNHNS, CDR2 SASEGT. With 5 bases removed from V and 8 bases from J, the gap between germline ends came to 13 bases. This CDR3 has 13 residues.

The CDR3 region is CASGDLIDTGELFF. CDR3 sequence (DNA): TGTGCCAGCGGAGACCTGATCGACACCGGGGAGCTGTTTTTT. The V and J genes are TRBV27 and TRBJ2-2; unclear D gene. Between the trimmed V and J ends, which lost 8 bases and 3 bases, there was a span of 13 bases. This CDR3 is 14 amino acids long. Germline V lookup: CDR1 MNHEY, CDR2 SMNVEV (reference sequence).

CDR3 nucleotides: TGTGCCAGCAGCTTAGTAGGGGGCAACTATGGCTACACCTTC. As protein: CASSLVGGNYGYTF. V gene TRBV7-9 combines with J gene TRBJ1-2; 7 nucleotides align to TRBD1. Losses at the gene ends were 1 base for V and 2 bases for J; bases not matched to a gene: 1. CDR1 and CDR2 (germline): SEHNR, FQNEAQ (reference sequence). This CDR3 has 14 amino acids.

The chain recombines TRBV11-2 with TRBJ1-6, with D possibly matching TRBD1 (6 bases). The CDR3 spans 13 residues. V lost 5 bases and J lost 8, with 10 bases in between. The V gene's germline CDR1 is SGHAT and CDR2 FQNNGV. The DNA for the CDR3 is TGTGCCAGCAGCGCCGGACAGTATTCACCCCTCCACTTT. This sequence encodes CASSAGQYSPLHF.